The 25 T cell receptor beta chains below all came from one sample that was sequenced in a study of shared clonotypes between healthy human individuals. Assay: immunoSEQ multiplex PCR; the TCRdb copy retains only in-frame clones and omits some. The data show about 1,500,000 clones, 95% to 97% seen once. The specimen was naive CD4+ T cells sorted from blood. Subset: CD45RA+ positively selected. Receptors were obtained from a young man in good health.

This sequence joins TRBV5-4 and TRBJ2-1; 7 bases align to TRBD2. CDR3 length: 16 residues. Per germline, CDR1 SGHNT and CDR2 YYREEE (reference sequence). V was clipped by 4 bases and J by 0 bases; unmatched bases: 7. In DNA, the CDR3 is TGTGCCAGCAGCGGCGGGGGACGGTTCTCCTACAATGAGCAGTTCTTC. Encoded protein: CASSGGGRFSYNEQFF.

This clone was observed once. The rearrangement links TRBV7-2 to TRBJ2-7, with D possibly being TRBD1 (6 bases). The CDR3 has 14 residues. CDR1 SGHTA and CDR2 FQGNSA come from the germline V gene. Trimming pared 5 bases from V and 5 bases from J, leaving 16 bases between. The CDR3 DNA reads TGTGCCAGCAGCCCATACACAGGGAATAACGAGCAGTACTTC. Its protein product is CASSPYTGNNEQYF.

With regard to this clone: This sample also contains other DNA sequences that code for the same CDR3. The chain employs TRBV18 and TRBJ2-3; D gene ambiguous. Trimming stripped 6 bases from V and 0 bases from J, with 10 bases between. The germline V gene has CDR1 KGHSH and CDR2 LQKENI. This CDR3 has 14 amino acids. CDR3 nucleotides: TGTGCCAGCTCCCCCACTACTAGCACAGATACGCAGTATTTT. It specifies CASSPTTSTDTQYF.

This clone was detected only once. The rearrangement links TRBV28 to TRBJ1-1; D gene ambiguous. This CDR3 spans 15 amino acids. Germline assignment: CDR1 MDHEN and CDR2 SYDVKM. Trimming cost V 6 bases and J 1 base, with 15 bases left between them. CDR3 loop: CASRGGNLQNTEAFF. CDR3 coding DNA: TGTGCCAGCAGGGGAGGGAATCTACAGAACACTGAAGCTTTCTTT. Full variable domain (rest looked up from reference TRBV28 and TRBJ1-1): DVKVTQSSRYLVKRTGEKVFLECVQDMDHENMFWYRQDPGLGLRLIYFSYDVKMKEKGDIPEGYSVSREKKERFSLILESASTNQTSMYLCASRGGNLQNTEAFFGQGTRLTVV.

The gene calls are TRBV19 and TRBJ1-1; D gene ambiguous. The germline V gene has CDR1 LNHDA and CDR2 SQIVND (reference sequence). V was cut by 3 bases and J by 11 bases, with 13 bases left in between. This CDR3 has 12 amino acids. The CDR3 sequence: CASSMSRLHAFF. The CDR3 DNA sequence: TGTGCCAGTAGTATGAGCAGGTTGCATGCTTTCTTT.

The rearrangement uses TRBV2 and TRBJ1-5; no reliable D call. Per the germline V gene, CDR1 is SNHLY and CDR2 is FYNNEI. This CDR3 comprises 13 residues. V lost 8 bases, J lost 6 bases, and 14 bases lay in between. Written as DNA, the CDR3 is TGTGCCAGCCTACAGTCTGAGGCTCAGCCCCAGCATTTT. Amino acids: CASLQSEAQPQHF.

The chain has TRBV14 and TRBJ2-5; 11 bases map to TRBD2. This CDR3 has 16 amino acids. The V segment lost 5 bases and the J segment 4 bases; nucleotides outside the gene matches: 9. Per the germline V gene, CDR1 is SGHDN and CDR2 is FVKESK. CDR3 protein: CASSYAGTSGLETQYF. The DNA of the CDR3 is TGTGCCAGCAGCTACGCCGGGACTAGCGGCTTAGAGACCCAGTACTTC.

The chain joins TRBV4-2 to TRBJ2-3, with D perhaps TRBD1 (6 bases). This CDR3 spans 16 amino acids. The V and J ends lost 0 bases and 6 bases respectively, with 16 bases between them. Germline CDR1 LGHNA, CDR2 YNFKEQ. The CDR3 here is CASSQDTGRGIDTQYF. The DNA of the CDR3 is TGTGCCAGCAGCCAAGATACTGGCAGGGGAATCGATACGCAGTATTTT.

This rearrangement joins TRBV11-2 to TRBJ2-7; 8 bases align to TRBD1. V lost 5 bases and J lost 4; bases outside the gene matches: 10. The CDR3 covers 15 residues. Germline CDR1 and CDR2: SGHAT and FQNNGV. The CDR3 DNA sequence: TGTGCCAGCAGCCCAGCAGGGACAGGTTTGTACGAGCAGTACTTC. Its translation is CASSPAGTGLYEQYF.

The V gene is TRBV5-1, the J gene TRBJ2-7; 9 bases agree with TRBD2. Germline V gives CDR1 SGHRS, CDR2 YFSETQ. There are 16 residues in the CDR3. V gave up 0 bases and J gave up 5 bases; unmatched junction bases: 9. In nucleotides, the CDR3 is TGCGCCAGCAGCTTGGTGGGGAGCGGGAGGAGAGACGAGCAGTACTTC. It is translated as CASSLVGSGRRDEQYF.

The J gene is TRBJ2-7, the V gene TRBV5-8, with D perhaps matching TRBD1 (6 bases). The CDR3 spans 14 residues. Trimming left V 4 bases short and J 2 bases short, with 13 bases between. Germline assignment: CDR1 SGHTS and CDR2 YDEGEE. CDR3 in DNA: TGTGCCAGCAGCACCGGACAGCGTGCCTACGAGCAGTACTTC. The encoded protein is CASSTGQRAYEQYF. Looking up the rest from reference TRBV5-8 and TRBJ2-7 gives the full variable domain: EAGVTQSPTHLIKTRGQQATLRCSPISGHTSVYWYQQALGLGLQFLLWYDEGEERNRGNFPPRFSGRQFPNYSSELNVNALELEDSALYLCASSTGQRAYEQYFGPGTRLTVT.

The V gene is TRBV6-6, the J gene TRBJ1-1; unclear D gene. CDR1 and CDR2 (germline): MNHNY, SVGAGI (reference sequence). Trimming shortened V by 6 bases and J by 0 bases, and 11 bases separated the two germline ends. This CDR3 has 14 amino acids. The CDR3 loop reads CASRIKRVNTEAFF. CDR3 DNA sequence: TGTGCCAGCAGAATAAAACGGGTGAACACTGAAGCTTTCTTT.

V gene TRBV12-2 combines with J gene TRBJ2-7; TRBD2 was called by the table and not checked on the DNA. TRBV12-2 represents a pseudogene. This CDR3 is 16 amino acids long. For the CDR3, the DNA is TGTGCAAGTCGCTTAGTCCGAATCAAGCGGACCTACGAGCAGTACTTC. Encoded protein: CASRLVRIKRTYEQYF.

This clone was found a few times. Other DNA sequences in the sample encode the same CDR3. This CDR3 reads CASSLADTDTQYF. In DNA form, the CDR3 reads TGCGCCAGCAGCTTAGCGGACACAGATACGCAGTATTTT. The V gene is TRBV5-1, the J gene TRBJ2-3; D perhaps matches TRBD2 (5 bases). Trimming cost V 2 bases and J 2 bases, with 6 bases left between them. Germline values: CDR1 SGHRS, CDR2 YFSETQ. CDR3 size: 13 residues.

This chain uses TRBV5-6 with TRBJ1-1; weak D call: TRBD1 (5 bases). This CDR3 comprises 13 residues. The germline V gene has CDR1 SGHDT and CDR2 YYEEEE. With 2 bases removed from V and 10 bases from J, the gap between germline ends came to 15 bases. CDR3 nucleotides: TGTGCCAGCAGCTTTACCTCGCAGGGTACAGCTTTCTTT. Translating gives CASSFTSQGTAFF.

This sequence joins TRBV7-9 and TRBJ1-1; D might be TRBD1 (6 bases). V was pared by 5 bases and J by 3 bases, with 13 bases between. The CDR3 is made up of 14 amino acids. Per the germline V gene, CDR1 is SEHNR and CDR2 is FQNEAQ (reference sequence). The CDR3 protein is CASSLQGSYTEAFF. The CDR3 bases are TGTGCCAGCAGCCTACAGGGCTCGTACACTGAAGCTTTCTTT.

This rearrangement joins TRBV7-3 to TRBJ2-5; D is unclear. Germline V gives CDR1 SGHTA, CDR2 FQGTGA. V was trimmed by 3 bases and J by 5 bases, leaving 19 bases between them. The CDR3 extends over 16 amino acids. CDR3 residues: CASSFVVRLLNETQYF. The CDR3 coding sequence is TGTGCCAGCAGCTTCGTCGTGCGACTCCTAAATGAGACCCAGTACTTC.

V is TRBV5-6 and J is TRBJ2-1, with 12 bases that match TRBD2. Losses at the gene ends were 6 bases for V and 6 bases for J; bases not matched to a gene: 7. This CDR3 is built from 15 residues. The germline V gene encodes CDR1 SGHDT and CDR2 YYEEEE. The CDR3 bases are TGTGCCAGCACGCAGGAACTAGCGGGAGGCAATGAGCAGTTCTTC. Protein product: CASTQELAGGNEQFF. Drawing the rest from reference TRBV5-6 and TRBJ2-1, the complete variable domain is DAGVTQSPTHLIKTRGQQVTLRCSPKSGHDTVSWYQQALGQGPQFIFQYYEEEERQRGNFPDRFSGHQFPNYSSELNVNALLLGDSALYLCASTQELAGGNEQFFGPGTRLTVL.

The chain carries TRBV5-5 and TRBJ2-1, with D unresolved. Trimming removed 5 bases at V and 3 bases at J, with 21 bases between. CDR1 and CDR2 (germline): SGHKS, YYEKEE (reference sequence). The CDR3 has 17 amino acids. The CDR3 here is CASRRLGSSFDYNEQFF. The CDR3 DNA is TGTGCCAGCAGGCGATTAGGGTCCAGCTTTGACTACAATGAGCAGTTCTTC.

J is TRBJ2-5 and V is TRBV5-1; the D gene is possibly TRBD2 (8 bases). The ends were cut back, 0 bases at V and 5 bases at J, with 32 bases in the middle. Germline loops: CDR1 SGHRS, CDR2 YFSETQ. The CDR3 contains 21 residues. The chain's CDR3 is CASSLVSGGLVGTRSKETQYF. CDR3 nucleotide sequence: TGCGCCAGCAGCTTGGTTTCAGGGGGACTAGTCGGGACAAGATCCAAGGAGACCCAGTACTTC.

The chain carries TRBV6-5 and TRBJ2-1, with 11 bases fitting TRBD2. The ends lost 6 bases at V and 7 bases at J; junction bases unmatched: 8. Germline V gene sequence: CDR1 MNHEY, CDR2 SVGAGI. The CDR3 extends over 15 amino acids. The CDR3 DNA reads as TGTGCCAGCAGCAAAACTAGCGGGAGTTGGAATGAGCAGTTCTTC. Translated, it gives CASSKTSGSWNEQFF.

Here the CDR3 reads CATSRARRDRGAGETQYF. For the CDR3, the DNA is TGTGCCACCAGCAGAGCGCGCCGGGACAGGGGGGCTGGAGAGACCCAGTACTTC. The gene calls are TRBV15 and TRBJ2-5; 11 nucleotides align to TRBD1. This CDR3 is 18 amino acids long. The V segment lost 1 base and the J segment 4 bases; nucleotides outside the gene matches: 11. Germline CDR1 and CDR2: LNHNV and YYDKDF (reference sequence).

This chain links TRBV5-4 with TRBJ1-2, with 7 bases lining up with TRBD1. This CDR3 comprises 17 residues. V lost 3 bases and J lost 0; bases outside the gene matches: 11. The germline gives CDR1 SGHNT, CDR2 YYREEE (reference sequence). The CDR3 loop is CASSSHPTGVANYGYTF. Written as DNA, the CDR3 is TGTGCCAGCAGCTCGCACCCTACAGGGGTAGCTAACTATGGCTACACCTTC.

The CDR3, as DNA: TGCGCCAGCAGCTTAAACCCAAAGGGCTCTGGAAACACCATATATTTT. This translates into CASSLNPKGSGNTIYF. The V call is TRBV5-1, the J call TRBJ1-3; the D is unclear. Per germline, CDR1 SGHRS and CDR2 YFSETQ. Deletions cut 2 bases from V and 0 bases from J, with 12 bases between. The CDR3 contains 16 residues.

This chain links TRBV5-6 with TRBJ2-7, with TRBD2 matching 10 bases. The J segment lost 2 bases and the V segment lost 4 bases, leaving 18 bases of the junction unmatched. Looked up from germline, CDR1 is SGHDT and CDR2 is YYEEEE. The CDR3 totals 19 residues. CDR3 bases: TGTGCCAGCAGCCAATGGCGGGGGACTAGCGCTTACCAAACCTACGAGCAGTACTTC. This gives the protein CASSQWRGTSAYQTYEQYF.